What follows is one T cell receptor beta chain and its context. Its antigen specificity is not known. It has no much larger one-base neighbor in the sample; base qualities were not kept. The entry originates in a study of response to subunit inactivated influenza vaccine (dated by TCRdb to 2017 to 2018). General notes on the study: Deep quantitative profiling of the T cell receptor repertoire was used in the study to follow responses to a trivalent subunit inactivated influenza vaccine. Points the paper makes about the study in general: The authors proposed that each seasonal influenza vaccination may bring in only a limited number of new T cells.

Library preparation used RT-PCR. Data came from an Illumina HiSeq 2500. TCRdb took the public reads, trimmed them with fastp at Q25, ran MiXCR for clone calling and kept in-frame beta chains. Entries that share a CDR3 protein sequence are merged under the most common genes and DNA. The sample table holds hundreds of thousands of distinct CDR3 sequences, of which around 8% were seen once. The ten largest clones represent around 13% of the sample. The CDR3 sequence holds 15 residues, the cysteine and phenylalanine included. The entry retains the CDR3 DNA only, 45 bases that are in frame from base 1. Reading the germline V gene gives CDR1 MGHRA and CDR2 YSYEKL. The trim is 0 bases for V and 0 bases for J, with a gap of 6 bases between the germline ends.

This sequence uses TRBV4-1 and TRBJ2-4; the D gene assignment is ambiguous. This sequence originates from a man aged 45 to 70 who received an inactivated influenza vaccine. Donor details come from another sample of the same person, matched by shared clones. This sample comprised PBMCs from blood, obtained less than 30 months after vaccination. Here the CDR3 is given as CASSQDVIAKNIQYF. The DNA sequence is as follows: TGCGCCAGCAGCCAAGATGTTATAGCCAAAAACATTCAGTACTTC.